Listed below are T cell receptor beta chains from one sample, sequenced in a study of OX40 agonist ivuxolimab in advanced cancers. Generated by immunoSEQ multiplex PCR, the TCRdb table keeps only in-frame clones and is missing some. This sample has about 46,000 clones, with over 75% found just once. Source: CD4+ or CD8+ T cells sorted from blood, taken in a trial of the OX40 agonist ivuxolimab. Receptors originate from an adult with an advanced solid tumor such as melanoma, head and neck, liver or kidney cancer. Each CDR3 is given with its conserved first and last residue. A D gene is named only where the DNA matches it firmly. Clone size is not always given. Where it is, it says once, few, many or a class for expanded clones.

d_call: TRBD1
v_call: TRBV2
j_call: TRBJ1-1
clone_size: .
cdr3_nt: TGTGCCAGCAGTGGAGTGGGACAGGGGGCAACTGAAGCTTTCTTT
cdr3_aa: CASSGVGQGATEAFF

d_call: .
v_call: TRBV4-1
j_call: TRBJ2-3
clone_size: .
cdr3_nt: TGCGCCAGCAGCCCGGGTGGCAGGCTCACAGATACGCAGTATTTT
cdr3_aa: CASSPGGRLTDTQYF

d_call: .
v_call: TRBV9
j_call: TRBJ2-1
clone_size: .
cdr3_nt: TGTGCCAGCAGCGCAGGGTCGAGCTCCTACAATGAGCAGTTCTTC
cdr3_aa: CASSAGSSSYNEQFF

d_call: .
v_call: TRBV5-8
j_call: TRBJ2-7
clone_size: .
cdr3_nt: TGTGCCAGCAGCTACCGGGACAACATCTACGAGCAGTACTTC
cdr3_aa: CASSYRDNIYEQYF

d_call: .
v_call: TRBV10-3
j_call: TRBJ2-2
clone_size: .
cdr3_nt: TGTGCCATCAGTGGGAGGATTGGCGACCCGAACACCGGGGAGCTGTTTTTT
cdr3_aa: CAISGRIGDPNTGELFF

d_call: TRBD1
v_call: TRBV9
j_call: TRBJ1-1
clone_size: once
cdr3_nt: TGTGCCAGCAGCGTATCGACAGGGTTCACTGAAGCTTTCTTT
cdr3_aa: CASSVSTGFTEAFF

d_call: .
v_call: TRBV6-5
j_call: TRBJ1-1
clone_size: .
cdr3_nt: TGTGCCAGCAGTTACTCGGAAAACAGGGTTGCTTTCTTT
cdr3_aa: CASSYSENRVAFF

d_call: .
v_call: TRBV5-1
j_call: TRBJ1-4
clone_size: .
cdr3_nt: TGCGCCAGCAGCTTGGTAGGGGCTGGTGAAAAACTGTTTTTT
cdr3_aa: CASSLVGAGEKLFF

d_call: .
v_call: TRBV6-5
j_call: TRBJ2-1
clone_size: .
cdr3_nt: TGTGCCAGCAGTTACCTCCCGGGGAATGAGCAGTTCTTC
cdr3_aa: CASSYLPGNEQFF

d_call: .
v_call: TRBV5-1
j_call: TRBJ1-1
clone_size: .
cdr3_nt: TGCGCCAGCAGCGCAGGGGCGACTGAAGCTTTCTTT
cdr3_aa: CASSAGATEAFF

d_call: .
v_call: TRBV7-9
j_call: TRBJ1-1
clone_size: .
cdr3_nt: TGTGCCAACTTACAACTGGGGACACCGAACACTGAAGCTTTCTTT
cdr3_aa: CANLQLGTPNTEAFF

d_call: TRBD2
v_call: TRBV29-1
j_call: TRBJ2-1
clone_size: .
cdr3_nt: TGCAGCGCGACTAGCGTCTCCTACAATGAGCAGTTCTTC
cdr3_aa: CSATSVSYNEQFF

d_call: TRBD1
v_call: TRBV19
j_call: TRBJ1-5
clone_size: .
cdr3_nt: TGTGCCAGTAGTATAGATTCAGGGGGACGGCTACGGCCCCAGCATTTT
cdr3_aa: CASSIDSGGRLRPQHF

d_call: .
v_call: TRBV7-2
j_call: TRBJ2-7
clone_size: .
cdr3_nt: TGTGCCAGCAGCTTGTCTGCGGGGGCGGGCTCCTACGAGCAGTACTTC
cdr3_aa: CASSLSAGAGSYEQYF

d_call: .
v_call: TRBV5-4
j_call: TRBJ2-3
clone_size: once
cdr3_nt: TGTGCCAGCAGCCTATTAACAGGGACCTCAGATACGCAGTATTTT
cdr3_aa: CASSLLTGTSDTQYF

d_call: .
v_call: TRBV9
j_call: TRBJ1-5
clone_size: .
cdr3_nt: TGTGCCAGCAGCGTAGGACAGGCGCTGAATCAGCCCCAGCATTTT
cdr3_aa: CASSVGQALNQPQHF

d_call: .
v_call: TRBV21-1
j_call: TRBJ2-2
clone_size: .
cdr3_nt: TGTGCCAGCAGCAAATCGGGAGGGACAGGAAACACCGGGGAGCTGTTTTTT
cdr3_aa: CASSKSGGTGNTGELFF

d_call: .
v_call: TRBV4-1
j_call: TRBJ1-5
clone_size: .
cdr3_nt: TGCGCCAGCAGCCCCGGGGGAGGGAATCAGCCCCAGCATTTT
cdr3_aa: CASSPGGGNQPQHF

d_call: .
v_call: TRBV7-9
j_call: TRBJ1-2
clone_size: .
cdr3_nt: TGTGCCAGCAGCTGGGGGGTAGACGGCTACACCTTC
cdr3_aa: CASSWGVDGYTF

d_call: TRBD2
v_call: TRBV4-1
j_call: TRBJ2-3
clone_size: .
cdr3_nt: TGCGCCAGCAGCCAAAAGGGTAGCGGGAGTACCCCCTCCGATACGCAGTATTTT
cdr3_aa: CASSQKGSGSTPSDTQYF

d_call: .
v_call: TRBV7-9
j_call: TRBJ2-2
clone_size: .
cdr3_nt: TGTGCCAGCAGCCAGAGGCGGGACCCCGGGGAGCTGTTTTTT
cdr3_aa: CASSQRRDPGELFF

d_call: .
v_call: TRBV2
j_call: TRBJ1-1
clone_size: .
cdr3_nt: TGTGCCAGCAGTGAGGCGGCGGAAAATATGAACACTGAAGCTTTCTTT
cdr3_aa: CASSEAAENMNTEAFF

d_call: TRBD1
v_call: TRBV5-1
j_call: TRBJ1-1
clone_size: once
cdr3_nt: TGCGCCAGCAGCTTGGGAGTCGTCAGGGGGACTGAAGCTTTCTTT
cdr3_aa: CASSLGVVRGTEAFF

d_call: TRBD2
v_call: TRBV7-7
j_call: TRBJ2-1
clone_size: .
cdr3_nt: TGTGCTAGCAGCTACGGGACTAGCGGGATCAATGAGCAGTTCTTC
cdr3_aa: CASSYGTSGINEQFF

d_call: .
v_call: TRBV19
j_call: TRBJ1-3
clone_size: .
cdr3_nt: TGTGCCAGTAGTAGGGGACTACCGCCGGGCACCATATATTTT
cdr3_aa: CASSRGLPPGTIYF

d_call: .
v_call: TRBV7-7
j_call: TRBJ2-3
clone_size: .
cdr3_nt: TGTGCTAGCAGCCGACTCGGACAGGATACGCAGTATTTT
cdr3_aa: CASSRLGQDTQYF

d_call: .
v_call: TRBV28
j_call: TRBJ2-1
clone_size: .
cdr3_nt: TGTGCCAGCAGTTTATCAGGGTATGAGCAGTTCTTC
cdr3_aa: CASSLSGYEQFF

d_call: .
v_call: TRBV5-1
j_call: TRBJ2-3
clone_size: .
cdr3_nt: TGCGCCAGCAGCTTCCTGACAGCGACCTATAGCACAGATACGCAGTATTTT
cdr3_aa: CASSFLTATYSTDTQYF